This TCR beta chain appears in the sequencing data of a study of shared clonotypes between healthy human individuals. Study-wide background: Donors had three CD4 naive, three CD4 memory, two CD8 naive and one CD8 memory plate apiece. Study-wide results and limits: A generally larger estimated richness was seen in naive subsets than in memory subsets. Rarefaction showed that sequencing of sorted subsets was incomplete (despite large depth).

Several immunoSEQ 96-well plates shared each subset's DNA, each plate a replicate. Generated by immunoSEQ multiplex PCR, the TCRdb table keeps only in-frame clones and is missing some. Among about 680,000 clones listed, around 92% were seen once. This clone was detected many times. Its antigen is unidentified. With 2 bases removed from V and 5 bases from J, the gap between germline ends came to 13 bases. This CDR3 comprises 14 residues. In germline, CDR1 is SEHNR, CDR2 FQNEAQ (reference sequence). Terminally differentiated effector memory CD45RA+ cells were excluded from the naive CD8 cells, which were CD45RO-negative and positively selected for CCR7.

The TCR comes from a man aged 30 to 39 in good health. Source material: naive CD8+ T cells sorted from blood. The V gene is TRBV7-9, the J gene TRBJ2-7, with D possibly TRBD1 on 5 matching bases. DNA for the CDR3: TGTGCCAGCAGCTTAAGTGGCCTGGACAACGAGCAGTACTTC. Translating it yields CASSLSGLDNEQYF.